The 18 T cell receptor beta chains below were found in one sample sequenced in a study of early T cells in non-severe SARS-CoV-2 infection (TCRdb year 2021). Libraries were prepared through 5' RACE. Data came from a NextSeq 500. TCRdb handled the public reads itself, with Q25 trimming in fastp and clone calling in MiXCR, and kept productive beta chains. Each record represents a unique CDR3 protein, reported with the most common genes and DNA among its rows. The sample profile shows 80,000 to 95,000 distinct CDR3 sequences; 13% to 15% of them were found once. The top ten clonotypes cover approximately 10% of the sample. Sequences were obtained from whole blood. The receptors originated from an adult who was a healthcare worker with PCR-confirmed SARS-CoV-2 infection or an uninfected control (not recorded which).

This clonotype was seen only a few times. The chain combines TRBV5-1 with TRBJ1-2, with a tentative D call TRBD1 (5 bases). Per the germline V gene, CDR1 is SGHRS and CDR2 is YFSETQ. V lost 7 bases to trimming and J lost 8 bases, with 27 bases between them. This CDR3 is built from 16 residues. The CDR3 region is CASGEEGEALPKGYTF. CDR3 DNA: TGCGCCAGCGGTGAGGAAGGGGAGGCCCTCCCGAAGGGCTACACCTTC.

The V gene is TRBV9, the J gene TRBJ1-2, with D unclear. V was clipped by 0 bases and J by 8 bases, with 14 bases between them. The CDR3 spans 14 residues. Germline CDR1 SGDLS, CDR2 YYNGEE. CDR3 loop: CASSVGGLPGGYTF. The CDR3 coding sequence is TGTGCCAGCAGCGTAGGAGGGTTACCCGGGGGCTACACCTTC.

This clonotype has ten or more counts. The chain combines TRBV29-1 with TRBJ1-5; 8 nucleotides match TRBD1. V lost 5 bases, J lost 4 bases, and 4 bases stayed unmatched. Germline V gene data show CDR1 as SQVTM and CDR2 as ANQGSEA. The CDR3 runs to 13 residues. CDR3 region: CSVSDRENQPQHF. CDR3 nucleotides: TGCAGCGTTTCGGACAGGGAGAATCAGCCCCAGCATTTT.

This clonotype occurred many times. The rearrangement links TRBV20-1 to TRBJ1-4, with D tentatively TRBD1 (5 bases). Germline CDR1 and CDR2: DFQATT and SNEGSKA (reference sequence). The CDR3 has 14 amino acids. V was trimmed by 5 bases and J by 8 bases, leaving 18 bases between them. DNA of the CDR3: TGCAGTGCTGGGCTTGTGGAGGGGATAGAAAAACTGTTTTTT. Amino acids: CSAGLVEGIEKLFF.

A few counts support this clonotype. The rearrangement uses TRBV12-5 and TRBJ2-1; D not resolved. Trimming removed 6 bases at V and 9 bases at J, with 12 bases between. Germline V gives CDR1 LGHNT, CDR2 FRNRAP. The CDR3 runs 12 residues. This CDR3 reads CASGPPVGEQFF. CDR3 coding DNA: TGTGCTAGTGGACCCCCGGTAGGTGAGCAGTTCTTC. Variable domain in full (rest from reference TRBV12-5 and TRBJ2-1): DARVTQTPRHKVTEMGQEVTMRCQPILGHNTVFWYRQTMMQGLELLAYFRNRAPLDDSGMPKDRFSAEMPDATLATLKIQPSEPRDSAVYFCASGPPVGEQFFGPGTRLTVL.

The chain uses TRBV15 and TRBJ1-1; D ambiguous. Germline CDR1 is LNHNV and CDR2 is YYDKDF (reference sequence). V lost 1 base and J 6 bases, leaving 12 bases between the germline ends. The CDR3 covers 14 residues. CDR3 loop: CATSRGGLGAEAFF. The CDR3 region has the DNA TGTGCCACCAGCAGAGGAGGGCTCGGGGCTGAAGCTTTCTTT. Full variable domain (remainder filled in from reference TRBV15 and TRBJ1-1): DAMVIQNPRYQVTQFGKPVTLSCSQTLNHNVMYWYQQKSSQAPKLLFHYYDKDFNNEADTPDNFQSRRPNTSFCFLDIRSPGLGDTAMYLCATSRGGLGAEAFFGQGTRLTVV.

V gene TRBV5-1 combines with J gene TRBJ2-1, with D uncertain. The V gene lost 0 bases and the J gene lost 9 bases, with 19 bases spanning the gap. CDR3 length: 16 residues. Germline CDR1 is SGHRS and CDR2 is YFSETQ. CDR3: CASSLADWPLDVEQFF. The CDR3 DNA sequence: TGCGCCAGCAGCTTGGCCGACTGGCCCCTAGACGTTGAGCAGTTCTTC.

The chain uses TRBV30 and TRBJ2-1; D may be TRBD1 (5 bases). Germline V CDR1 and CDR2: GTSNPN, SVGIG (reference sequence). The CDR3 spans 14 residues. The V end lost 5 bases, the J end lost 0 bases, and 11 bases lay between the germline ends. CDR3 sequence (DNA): TGTGCCTGGGGGCAGGGAAGCTCCTACAATGAGCAGTTCTTC. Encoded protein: CAWGQGSSYNEQFF.

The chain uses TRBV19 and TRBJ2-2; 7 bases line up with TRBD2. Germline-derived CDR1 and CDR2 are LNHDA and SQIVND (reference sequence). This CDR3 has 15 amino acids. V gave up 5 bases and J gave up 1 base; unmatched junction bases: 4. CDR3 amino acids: CASSPRGGNTGELFF. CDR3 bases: TGTGCCAGTAGTCCCCGCGGGGGGAACACCGGGGAGCTGTTTTTT.

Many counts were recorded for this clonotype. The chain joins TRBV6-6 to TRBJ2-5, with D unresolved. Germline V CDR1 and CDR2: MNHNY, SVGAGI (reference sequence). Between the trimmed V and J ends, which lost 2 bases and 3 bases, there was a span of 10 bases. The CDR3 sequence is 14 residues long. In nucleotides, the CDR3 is TGTGCCAGCAGTTACGCGGTTTCAAAAGAGACCCAGTACTTC. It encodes CASSYAVSKETQYF.

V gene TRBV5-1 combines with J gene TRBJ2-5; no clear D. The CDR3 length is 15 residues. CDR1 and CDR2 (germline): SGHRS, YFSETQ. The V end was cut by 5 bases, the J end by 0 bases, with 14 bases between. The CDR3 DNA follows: TGCGCCAGCAGGGCCGACAACTACGACCAAGAGACCCAGTACTTC. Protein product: CASRADNYDQETQYF.

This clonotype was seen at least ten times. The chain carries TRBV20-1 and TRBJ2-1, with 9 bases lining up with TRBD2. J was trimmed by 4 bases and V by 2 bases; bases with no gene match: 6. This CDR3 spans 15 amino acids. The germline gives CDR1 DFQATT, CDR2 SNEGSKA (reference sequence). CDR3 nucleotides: TGCAGTGCTAGAATGCTAGCGGGGCCTTACAATGAGCAGTTCTTC. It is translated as CSARMLAGPYNEQFF.

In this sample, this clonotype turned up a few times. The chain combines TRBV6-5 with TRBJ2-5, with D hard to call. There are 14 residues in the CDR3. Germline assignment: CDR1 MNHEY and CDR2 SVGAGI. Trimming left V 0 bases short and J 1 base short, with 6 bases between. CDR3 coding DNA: TGTGCCAGCAGTTACTCCCGCATCCAAGAGACCCAGTACTTC. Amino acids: CASSYSRIQETQYF.

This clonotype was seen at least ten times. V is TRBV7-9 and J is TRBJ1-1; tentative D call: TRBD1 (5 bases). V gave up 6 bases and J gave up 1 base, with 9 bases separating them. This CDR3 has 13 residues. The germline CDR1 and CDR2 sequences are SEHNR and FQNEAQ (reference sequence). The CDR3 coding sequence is TGTGCCAGCAGACAGACAGCGAACACTGAAGCTTTCTTT. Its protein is CASRQTANTEAFF.

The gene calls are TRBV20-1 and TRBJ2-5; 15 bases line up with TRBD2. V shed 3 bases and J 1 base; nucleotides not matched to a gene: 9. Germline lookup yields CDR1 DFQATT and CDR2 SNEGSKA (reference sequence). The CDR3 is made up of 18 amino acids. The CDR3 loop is CSASSGLAGGWGQETQYF. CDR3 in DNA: TGCAGTGCTAGTTCGGGACTAGCGGGGGGCTGGGGCCAAGAGACCCAGTACTTC.

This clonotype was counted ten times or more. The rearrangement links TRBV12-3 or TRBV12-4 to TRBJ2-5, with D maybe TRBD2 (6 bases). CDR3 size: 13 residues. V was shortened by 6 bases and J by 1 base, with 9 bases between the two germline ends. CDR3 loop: CASSRDFQETQYF. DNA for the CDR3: TGTGCCAGCAGCCGGGACTTCCAAGAGACCCAGTACTTC.

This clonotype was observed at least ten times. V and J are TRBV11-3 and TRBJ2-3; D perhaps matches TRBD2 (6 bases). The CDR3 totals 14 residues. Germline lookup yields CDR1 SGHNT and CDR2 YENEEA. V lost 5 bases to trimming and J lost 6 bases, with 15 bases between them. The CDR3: CASSLRDSTDTQYF. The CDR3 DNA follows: TGTGCCAGCAGCCTCCGGGACTCTACCGATACGCAGTATTTT.

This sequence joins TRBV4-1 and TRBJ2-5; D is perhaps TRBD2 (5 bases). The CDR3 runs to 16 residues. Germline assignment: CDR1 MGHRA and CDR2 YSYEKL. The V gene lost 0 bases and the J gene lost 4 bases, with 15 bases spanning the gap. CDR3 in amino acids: CASSQDGGSRGETQYF. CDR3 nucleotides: TGCGCCAGCAGCCAAGATGGTGGGTCCCGGGGAGAGACCCAGTACTTC.